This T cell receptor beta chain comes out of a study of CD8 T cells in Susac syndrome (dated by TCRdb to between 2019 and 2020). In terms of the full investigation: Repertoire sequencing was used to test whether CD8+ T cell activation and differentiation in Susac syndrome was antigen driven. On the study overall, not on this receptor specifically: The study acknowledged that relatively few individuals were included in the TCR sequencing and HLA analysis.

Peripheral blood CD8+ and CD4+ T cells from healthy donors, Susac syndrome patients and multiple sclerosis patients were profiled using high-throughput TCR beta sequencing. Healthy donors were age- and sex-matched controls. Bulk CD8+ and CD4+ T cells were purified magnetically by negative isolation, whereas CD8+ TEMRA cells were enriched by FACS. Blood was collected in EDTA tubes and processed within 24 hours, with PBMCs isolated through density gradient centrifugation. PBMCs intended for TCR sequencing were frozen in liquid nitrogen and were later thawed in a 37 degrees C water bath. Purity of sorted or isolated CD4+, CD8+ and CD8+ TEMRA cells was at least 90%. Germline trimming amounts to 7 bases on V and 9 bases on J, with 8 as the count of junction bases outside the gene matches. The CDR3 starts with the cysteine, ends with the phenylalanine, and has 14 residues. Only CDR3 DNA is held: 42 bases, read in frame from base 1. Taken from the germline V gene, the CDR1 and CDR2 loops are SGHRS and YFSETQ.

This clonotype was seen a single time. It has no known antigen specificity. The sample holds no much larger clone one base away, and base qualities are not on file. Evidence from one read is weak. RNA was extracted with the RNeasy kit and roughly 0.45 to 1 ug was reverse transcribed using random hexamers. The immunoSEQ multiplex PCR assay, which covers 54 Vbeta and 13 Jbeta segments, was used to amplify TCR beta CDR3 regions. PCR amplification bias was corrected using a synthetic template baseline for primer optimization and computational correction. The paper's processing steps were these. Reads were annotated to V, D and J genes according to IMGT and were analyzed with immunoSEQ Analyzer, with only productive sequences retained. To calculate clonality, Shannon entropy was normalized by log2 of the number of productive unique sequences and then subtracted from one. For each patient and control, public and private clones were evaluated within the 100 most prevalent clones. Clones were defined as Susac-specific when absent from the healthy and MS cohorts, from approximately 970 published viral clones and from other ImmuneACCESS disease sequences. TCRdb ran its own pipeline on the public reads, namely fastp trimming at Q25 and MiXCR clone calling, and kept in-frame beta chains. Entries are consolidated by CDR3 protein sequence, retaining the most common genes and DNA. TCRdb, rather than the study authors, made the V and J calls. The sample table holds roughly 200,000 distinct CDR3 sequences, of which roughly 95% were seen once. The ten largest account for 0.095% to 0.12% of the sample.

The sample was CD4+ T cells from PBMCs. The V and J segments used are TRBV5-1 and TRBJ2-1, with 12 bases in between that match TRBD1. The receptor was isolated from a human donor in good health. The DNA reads TGCGCCAGCTGCCGGGACAGGGGGCAAGGTGAGCAGTTCTTC. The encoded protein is CASCRDRGQGEQFF.